These T cell receptor beta chains were read from a single sample in a study of beta chain features in type 1 diabetes. Produced via immunoSEQ multiplex PCR; TCRdb's table is partial and in-frame only. Of roughly 310,000 clones detected, roughly 9.6% appear once; the ten largest clones hold 0.015% to 0.02%. Sequenced material: naive CD4+ T cells from blood. The source is a woman aged 30 to 39 in good health. Both conserved end residues are part of each CDR3. A D gene is named only where the DNA matches it firmly. A clone size is listed for some rows: how often the clone was seen (once, few, many), or a class if it is expanded.

d_gene: TRBD1
v_gene: TRBV7-9
abundance: -
j_gene: TRBJ2-3
CDR3aa: CASSSDRGGGTDTQYF
CDR3nt: TGTGCCAGCAGCTCTGACAGGGGTGGCGGCACAGATACGCAGTATTTT

d_gene: TRBD2
v_gene: TRBV9
abundance: -
j_gene: TRBJ2-2
CDR3aa: CASSPRYTGLAGFTGELFF
CDR3nt: TGTGCCAGCAGCCCACGATATACGGGACTAGCGGGATTCACCGGGGAGCTGTTTTTT

d_gene: TRBD1
v_gene: TRBV10-3
abundance: -
j_gene: TRBJ2-1
CDR3aa: CAIRVRDRGPGEQFF
CDR3nt: TGTGCCATCAGAGTCCGGGACAGGGGGCCAGGGGAGCAGTTCTTC

d_gene: -
v_gene: TRBV21-1
abundance: -
j_gene: TRBJ2-6
CDR3aa: CASSKASVEGASGANVLTF
CDR3nt: TGTGCCAGCAGCAAAGCTTCGGTCGAAGGGGCGTCGGGGGCCAACGTCCTGACTTTC

d_gene: TRBD1
v_gene: TRBV15
abundance: few
j_gene: TRBJ1-1
CDR3aa: CATSRVGTGSTEAFF
CDR3nt: TGTGCCACCAGCAGAGTGGGGACAGGGTCCACTGAAGCTTTCTTT

d_gene: TRBD1
v_gene: TRBV18
abundance: few
j_gene: TRBJ2-2
CDR3aa: CASSRTGPSNTGELFF
CDR3nt: TGTGCCAGCTCCCGGACAGGTCCTAGCAACACCGGGGAGCTGTTTTTT

d_gene: -
v_gene: TRBV7-7
abundance: -
j_gene: TRBJ2-2
CDR3aa: CASSLGSLNTGELFF
CDR3nt: TGTGCTAGCAGCTTAGGTAGTCTGAACACCGGGGAGCTGTTTTTT

d_gene: TRBD2
v_gene: TRBV7-2
abundance: -
j_gene: TRBJ2-7
CDR3aa: CASSLIVGLVREQYF
CDR3nt: TGTGCCAGCAGCTTAATCGTGGGACTAGTGCGCGAGCAGTACTTC

d_gene: TRBD2
v_gene: TRBV14
abundance: -
j_gene: TRBJ2-7
CDR3aa: CASSQDRLAGAYEQYF
CDR3nt: TGTGCCAGCAGCCAAGATCGGCTAGCGGGGGCCTACGAGCAGTACTTC

d_gene: TRBD2
v_gene: TRBV25-1
abundance: few
j_gene: TRBJ2-3
CDR3aa: CASSVLAGTDTQYF
CDR3nt: TGTGCCAGCAGCGTACTAGCGGGCACAGATACGCAGTATTTT

d_gene: -
v_gene: TRBV29-1
abundance: few
j_gene: TRBJ1-2
CDR3aa: CSVAGAEDYGYTF
CDR3nt: TGCAGCGTTGCAGGGGCTGAGGACTATGGCTACACCTTC

d_gene: -
v_gene: TRBV18
abundance: few
j_gene: TRBJ2-1
CDR3aa: CASSPRVEGVWENEQFF
CDR3nt: TGTGCCAGCTCACCAAGAGTGGAAGGAGTTTGGGAGAATGAGCAGTTCTTC

d_gene: TRBD1
v_gene: TRBV30
abundance: -
j_gene: TRBJ1-1
CDR3aa: CAWTKPGTVVSEAFF
CDR3nt: TGTGCCTGGACCAAACCAGGGACAGTCGTCAGCGAAGCTTTCTTT

d_gene: -
v_gene: TRBV2
abundance: -
j_gene: TRBJ2-5
CDR3aa: CASSHREETQYF
CDR3nt: TGTGCCAGCAGTCACCGCGAAGAGACCCAGTACTTC

d_gene: -
v_gene: TRBV5-1
abundance: -
j_gene: TRBJ2-1
CDR3aa: CASSLETRSYNEQFF
CDR3nt: TGCGCCAGCAGCTTGGAAACTAGGTCCTACAATGAGCAGTTCTTC

d_gene: TRBD2
v_gene: TRBV7-3
abundance: -
j_gene: TRBJ2-1
CDR3aa: CASSLTPLAGGDEQFF
CDR3nt: TGTGCCAGCAGCTTAACTCCCCTAGCGGGAGGGGATGAGCAGTTCTTC

d_gene: -
v_gene: TRBV29-1
abundance: -
j_gene: TRBJ2-7
CDR3aa: CSVLPVGEQYF
CDR3nt: TGCAGCGTTCTCCCGGTCGGCGAGCAGTACTTC

d_gene: -
v_gene: TRBV30
abundance: -
j_gene: TRBJ2-1
CDR3aa: CAWSRGYNEQFF
CDR3nt: TGTGCCTGGAGTAGAGGTTACAATGAGCAGTTCTTC

d_gene: -
v_gene: TRBV5-1
abundance: few
j_gene: TRBJ1-4
CDR3aa: CASSLGRKLFF
CDR3nt: TGCGCCAGCAGCTTGGGGAGGAAACTGTTTTTT

d_gene: -
v_gene: TRBV28
abundance: few
j_gene: TRBJ2-7
CDR3aa: CASGLVTYEQYF
CDR3nt: TGTGCCAGTGGACTGGTTACCTACGAGCAGTACTTC

d_gene: TRBD2
v_gene: TRBV7-3
abundance: -
j_gene: TRBJ2-1
CDR3aa: CASSLSSGRYNEQFF
CDR3nt: TGTGCCAGCAGCTTATCTAGCGGGCGATACAATGAGCAGTTCTTC

d_gene: -
v_gene: TRBV5-1
abundance: few
j_gene: TRBJ2-7
CDR3aa: CASSSSGVRQWGFEQYF
CDR3nt: TGCGCCAGCAGCTCCTCAGGGGTCCGGCAATGGGGATTTGAGCAGTACTTC

d_gene: -
v_gene: TRBV7-9
abundance: -
j_gene: TRBJ2-7
CDR3aa: CASSLAPISAEQYF
CDR3nt: TGTGCCAGCAGCTTAGCCCCGATTAGTGCCGAGCAGTACTTC

d_gene: TRBD2
v_gene: TRBV6-5
abundance: -
j_gene: TRBJ2-5
CDR3aa: CASSYAGGQETQYF
CDR3nt: TGTGCCAGCAGTTATGCGGGAGGCCAAGAGACCCAGTACTTC

d_gene: -
v_gene: TRBV7-2
abundance: -
j_gene: TRBJ2-1
CDR3aa: CASSLLSEQFF
CDR3nt: TGTGCCAGCAGCTTACTGAGTGAGCAGTTCTTC